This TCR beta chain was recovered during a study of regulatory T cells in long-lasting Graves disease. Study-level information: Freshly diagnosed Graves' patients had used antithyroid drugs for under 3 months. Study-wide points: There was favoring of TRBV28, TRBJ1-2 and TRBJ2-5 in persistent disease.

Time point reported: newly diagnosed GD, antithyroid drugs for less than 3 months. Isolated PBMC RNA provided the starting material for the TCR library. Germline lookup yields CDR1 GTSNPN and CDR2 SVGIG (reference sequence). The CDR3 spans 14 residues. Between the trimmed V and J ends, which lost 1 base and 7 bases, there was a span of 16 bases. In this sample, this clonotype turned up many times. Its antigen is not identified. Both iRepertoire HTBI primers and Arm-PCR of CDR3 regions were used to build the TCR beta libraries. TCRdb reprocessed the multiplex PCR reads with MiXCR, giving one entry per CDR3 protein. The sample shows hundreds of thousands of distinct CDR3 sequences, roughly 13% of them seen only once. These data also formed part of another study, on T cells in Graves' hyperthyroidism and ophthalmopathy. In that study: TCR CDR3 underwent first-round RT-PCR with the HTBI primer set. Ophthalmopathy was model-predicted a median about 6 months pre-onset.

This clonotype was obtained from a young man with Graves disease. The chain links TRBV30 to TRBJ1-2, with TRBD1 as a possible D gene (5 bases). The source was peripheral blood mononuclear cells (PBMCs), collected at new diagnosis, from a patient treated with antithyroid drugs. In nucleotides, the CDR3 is TGTGCCTGGAGTGCCTTCCAGGGTGTAGGTGGCTACACCTTC. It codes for CAWSAFQGVGGYTF.